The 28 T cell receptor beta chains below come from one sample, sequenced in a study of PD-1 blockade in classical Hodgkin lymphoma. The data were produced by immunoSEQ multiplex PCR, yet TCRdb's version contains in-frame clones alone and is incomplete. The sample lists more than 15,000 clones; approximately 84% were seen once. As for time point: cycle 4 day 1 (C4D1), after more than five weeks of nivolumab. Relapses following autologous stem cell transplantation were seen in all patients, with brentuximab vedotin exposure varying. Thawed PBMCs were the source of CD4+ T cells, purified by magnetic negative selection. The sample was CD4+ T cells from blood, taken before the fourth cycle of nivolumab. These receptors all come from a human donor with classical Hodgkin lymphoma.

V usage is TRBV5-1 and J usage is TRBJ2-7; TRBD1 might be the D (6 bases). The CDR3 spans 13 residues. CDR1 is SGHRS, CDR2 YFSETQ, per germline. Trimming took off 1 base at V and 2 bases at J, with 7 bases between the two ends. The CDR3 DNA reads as TGCGCCAGCAGCTTGCAGGGGACCTACGAGCAGTACTTC. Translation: CASSLQGTYEQYF.

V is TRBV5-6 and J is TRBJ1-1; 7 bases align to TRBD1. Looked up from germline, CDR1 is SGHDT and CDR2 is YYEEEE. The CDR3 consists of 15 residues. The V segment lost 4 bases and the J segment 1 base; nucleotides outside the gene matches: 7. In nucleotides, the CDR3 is TGTGCCAGCAGCAAAAGACAGGGTGAGAACACTGAAGCTTTCTTT. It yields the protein CASSKRQGENTEAFF.

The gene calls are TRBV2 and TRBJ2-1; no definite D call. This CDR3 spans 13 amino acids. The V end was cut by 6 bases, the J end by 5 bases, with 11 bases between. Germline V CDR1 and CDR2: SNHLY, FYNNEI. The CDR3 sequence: CASRVGLNNEQFF. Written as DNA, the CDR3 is TGTGCCAGCAGAGTAGGGCTTAACAATGAGCAGTTCTTC.

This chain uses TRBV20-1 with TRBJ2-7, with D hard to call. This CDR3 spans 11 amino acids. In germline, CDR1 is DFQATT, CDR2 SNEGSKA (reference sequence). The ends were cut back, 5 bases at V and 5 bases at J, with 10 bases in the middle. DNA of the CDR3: TGCAGTGCTTCACCCCACAACGAGCAGTACTTC. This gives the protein CSASPHNEQYF.

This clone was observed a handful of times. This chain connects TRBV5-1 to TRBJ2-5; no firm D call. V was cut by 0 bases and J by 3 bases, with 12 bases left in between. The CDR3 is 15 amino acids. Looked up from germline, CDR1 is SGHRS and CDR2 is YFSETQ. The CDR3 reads CASSLVGGGKETQYF. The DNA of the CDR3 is TGCGCCAGCAGCTTGGTCGGCGGCGGAAAAGAGACCCAGTACTTC. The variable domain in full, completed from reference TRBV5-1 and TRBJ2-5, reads KAGVTQTPRYLIKTRGQQVTLSCSPISGHRSVSWYQQTPGQGLQFLFEYFSETQRNKGNFPGRFSGRQFSNSRSEMNVSTLELGDSALYLCASSLVGGGKETQYFGPGTRLLVL.

This CDR3 is CASLYFPTEQYF. The CDR3 coding sequence is TGTGCCAGCCTCTACTTCCCTACGGAGCAGTACTTC. This chain uses TRBV6-1 with TRBJ2-7; D ambiguous. Trimming took off 8 bases at V and 7 bases at J, with 15 bases between the two ends. The CDR3 runs 12 residues. Germline V CDR1 and CDR2: MNHNS, SASEGT.

CDR3 in DNA: TGCGCCAGCAGGGGGGCTAGCACAGATACGCAGTATTTT. This translates into CASRGASTDTQYF. V and J are TRBV23-1 and TRBJ2-3; the D gene is possibly TRBD1 (6 bases). TRBV23-1 falls under the ORF class, with uncertain function. The V and J ends lost 6 bases and 0 bases respectively, with 7 bases between them. This CDR3 is built from 13 residues.

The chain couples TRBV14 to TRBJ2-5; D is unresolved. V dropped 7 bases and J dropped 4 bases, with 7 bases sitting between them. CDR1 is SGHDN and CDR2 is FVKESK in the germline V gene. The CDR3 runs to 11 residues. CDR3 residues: CASNPLETQYF. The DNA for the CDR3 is TGTGCCAGCAACCCCCTAGAGACCCAGTACTTC.

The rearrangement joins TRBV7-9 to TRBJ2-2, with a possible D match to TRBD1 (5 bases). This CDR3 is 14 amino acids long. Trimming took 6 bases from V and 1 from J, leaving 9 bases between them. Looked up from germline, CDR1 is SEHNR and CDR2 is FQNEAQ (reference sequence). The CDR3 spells CASRTDRNTGELFF. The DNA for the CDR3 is TGTGCCAGCAGAACCGACAGGAACACCGGGGAGCTGTTTTTT.

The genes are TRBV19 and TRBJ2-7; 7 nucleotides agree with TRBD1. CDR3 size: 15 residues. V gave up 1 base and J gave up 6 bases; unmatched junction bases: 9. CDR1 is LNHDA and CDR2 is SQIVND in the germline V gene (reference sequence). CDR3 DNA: TGTGCCAGTAGTATAGCAGGGACAGCAGTCCCCGAGCAGTACTTC. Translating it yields CASSIAGTAVPEQYF.

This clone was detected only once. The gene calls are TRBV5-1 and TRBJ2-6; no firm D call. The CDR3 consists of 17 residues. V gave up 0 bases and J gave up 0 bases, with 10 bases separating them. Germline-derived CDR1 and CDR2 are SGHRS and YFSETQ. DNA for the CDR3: TGCGCCAGCAGCTTGGCGAGCCCTGCCTCTGGGGCCAACGTCCTGACTTTC. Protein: CASSLASPASGANVLTF.

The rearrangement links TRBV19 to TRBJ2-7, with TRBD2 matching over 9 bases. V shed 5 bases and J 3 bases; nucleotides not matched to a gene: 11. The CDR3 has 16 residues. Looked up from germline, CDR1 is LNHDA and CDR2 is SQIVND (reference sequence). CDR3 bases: TGTGCCAGTAGTCCCGACGGGACTAGCAGTCTCTACGAGCAGTACTTC. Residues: CASSPDGTSSLYEQYF.

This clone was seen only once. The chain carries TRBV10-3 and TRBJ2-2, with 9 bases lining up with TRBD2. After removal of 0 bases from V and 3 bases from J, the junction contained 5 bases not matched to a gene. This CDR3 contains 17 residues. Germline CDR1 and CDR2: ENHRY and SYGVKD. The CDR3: CAISESKTSGYTGELFF. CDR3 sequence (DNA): TGTGCCATCAGTGAGTCGAAGACTAGCGGTTACACCGGGGAGCTGTTTTTT.

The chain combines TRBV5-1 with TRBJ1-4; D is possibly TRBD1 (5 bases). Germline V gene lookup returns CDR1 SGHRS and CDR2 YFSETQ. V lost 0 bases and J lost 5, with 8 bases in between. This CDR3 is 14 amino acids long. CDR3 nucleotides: TGCGCCAGCAGCTTGGGGGCAGGGAATGAAAAACTGTTTTTT. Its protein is CASSLGAGNEKLFF.

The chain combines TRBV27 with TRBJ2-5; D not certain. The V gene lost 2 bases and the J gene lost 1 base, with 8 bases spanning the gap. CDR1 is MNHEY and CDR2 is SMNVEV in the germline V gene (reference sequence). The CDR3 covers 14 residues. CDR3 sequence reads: CASSLRSPQETQYF. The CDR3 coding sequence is TGTGCCAGCAGTTTACGGAGTCCCCAAGAGACCCAGTACTTC.

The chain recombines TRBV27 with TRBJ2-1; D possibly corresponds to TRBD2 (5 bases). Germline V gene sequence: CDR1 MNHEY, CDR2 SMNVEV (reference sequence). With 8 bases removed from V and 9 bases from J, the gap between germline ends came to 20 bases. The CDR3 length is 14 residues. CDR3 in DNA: TGTGCCAGCCGGGCGTATGCTAGCACGGCTGAGCAGTTCTTC. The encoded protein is CASRAYASTAEQFF.

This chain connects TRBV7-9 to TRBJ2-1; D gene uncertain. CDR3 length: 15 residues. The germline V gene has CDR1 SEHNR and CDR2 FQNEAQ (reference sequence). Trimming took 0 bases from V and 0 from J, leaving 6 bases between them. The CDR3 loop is CASSLASTSYNEQFF. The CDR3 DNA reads TGTGCCAGCAGCTTAGCTAGTACCTCCTACAATGAGCAGTTCTTC. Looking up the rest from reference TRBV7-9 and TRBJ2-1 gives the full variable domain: DTGVSQNPRHKITKRGQNVTFRCDPISEHNRLYWYRQTLGQGPEFLTYFQNEAQLEKSRLLSDRFSAERPKGSFSTLEIQRTEQGDSAMYLCASSLASTSYNEQFFGPGTRLTVL.

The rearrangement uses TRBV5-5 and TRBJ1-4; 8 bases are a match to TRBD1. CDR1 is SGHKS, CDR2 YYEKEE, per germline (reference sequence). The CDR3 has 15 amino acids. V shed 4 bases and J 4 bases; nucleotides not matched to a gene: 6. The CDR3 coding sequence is TGTGCCAGCAGCGCCAGGGGACAGGTTAATGAAAAACTGTTTTTT. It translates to CASSARGQVNEKLFF.

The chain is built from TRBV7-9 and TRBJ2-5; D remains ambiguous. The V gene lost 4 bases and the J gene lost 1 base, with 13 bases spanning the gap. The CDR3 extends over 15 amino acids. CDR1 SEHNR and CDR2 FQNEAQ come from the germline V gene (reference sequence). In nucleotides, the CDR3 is TGTGCCAGCAGCTCATATTCGGAACTCCAAGAGACCCAGTACTTC. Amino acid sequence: CASSSYSELQETQYF.

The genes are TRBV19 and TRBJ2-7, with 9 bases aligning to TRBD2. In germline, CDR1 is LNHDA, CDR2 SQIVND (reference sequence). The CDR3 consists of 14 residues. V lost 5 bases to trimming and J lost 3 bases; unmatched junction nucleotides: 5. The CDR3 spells CASSGAGGRYEQYF. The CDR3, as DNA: TGTGCCAGTAGTGGAGCGGGAGGCCGCTACGAGCAGTACTTC.

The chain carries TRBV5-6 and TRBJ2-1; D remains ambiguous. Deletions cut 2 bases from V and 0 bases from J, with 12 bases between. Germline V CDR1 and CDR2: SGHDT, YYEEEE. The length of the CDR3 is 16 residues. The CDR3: CASSLETRSSYNEQFF. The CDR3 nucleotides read TGTGCCAGCAGCTTAGAGACCAGGAGCTCCTACAATGAGCAGTTCTTC.

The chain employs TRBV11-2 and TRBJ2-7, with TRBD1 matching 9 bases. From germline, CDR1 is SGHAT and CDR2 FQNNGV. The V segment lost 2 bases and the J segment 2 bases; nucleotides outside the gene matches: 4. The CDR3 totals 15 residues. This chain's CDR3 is CASSLQGQGTYEQYF. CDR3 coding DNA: TGTGCCAGCAGCTTACAGGGACAGGGCACCTACGAGCAGTACTTC.

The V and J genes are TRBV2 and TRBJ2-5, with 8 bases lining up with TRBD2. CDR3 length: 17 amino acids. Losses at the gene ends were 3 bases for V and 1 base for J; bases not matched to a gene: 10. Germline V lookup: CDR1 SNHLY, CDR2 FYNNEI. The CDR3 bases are TGTGCCAGCAGTGACCTAGCGGGCCTTGGGGGCCAAGAGACCCAGTACTTC. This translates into CASSDLAGLGGQETQYF.

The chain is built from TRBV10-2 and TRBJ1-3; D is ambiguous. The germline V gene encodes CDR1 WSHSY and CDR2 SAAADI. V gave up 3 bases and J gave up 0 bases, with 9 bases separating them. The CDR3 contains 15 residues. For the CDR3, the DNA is TGCGCCAGCAGTGATAGGACCCGCTCTGGAAACACCATATATTTT. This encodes CASSDRTRSGNTIYF.

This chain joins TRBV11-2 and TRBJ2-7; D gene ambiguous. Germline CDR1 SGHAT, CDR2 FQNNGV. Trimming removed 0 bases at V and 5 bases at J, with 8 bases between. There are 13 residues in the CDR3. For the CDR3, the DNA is TGTGCCAGCAGCTTAGAGGTGGGGAACGAGCAGTACTTC. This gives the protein CASSLEVGNEQYF.

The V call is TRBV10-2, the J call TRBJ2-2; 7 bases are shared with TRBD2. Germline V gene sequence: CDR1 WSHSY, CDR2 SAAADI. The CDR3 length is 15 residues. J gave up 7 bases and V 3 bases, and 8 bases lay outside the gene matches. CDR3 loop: CASSDDGSGIGELFF. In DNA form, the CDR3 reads TGCGCCAGCAGTGATGACGGGAGCGGGATCGGGGAGCTGTTTTTT.

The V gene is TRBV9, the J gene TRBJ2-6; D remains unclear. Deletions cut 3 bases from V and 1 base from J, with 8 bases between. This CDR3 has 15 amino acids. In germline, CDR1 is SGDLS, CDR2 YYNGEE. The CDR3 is CASSGLGSGANVLTF. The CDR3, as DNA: TGTGCCAGCAGCGGGCTGGGGTCTGGGGCCAACGTCCTGACTTTC.

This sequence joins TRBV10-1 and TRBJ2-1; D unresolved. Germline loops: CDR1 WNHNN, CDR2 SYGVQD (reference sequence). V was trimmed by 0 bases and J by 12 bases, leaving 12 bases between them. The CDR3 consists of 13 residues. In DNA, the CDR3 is TGCGCCAGCAGTGAGTCTTTAGGGTCGGGGCAGTTCTTC. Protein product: CASSESLGSGQFF.